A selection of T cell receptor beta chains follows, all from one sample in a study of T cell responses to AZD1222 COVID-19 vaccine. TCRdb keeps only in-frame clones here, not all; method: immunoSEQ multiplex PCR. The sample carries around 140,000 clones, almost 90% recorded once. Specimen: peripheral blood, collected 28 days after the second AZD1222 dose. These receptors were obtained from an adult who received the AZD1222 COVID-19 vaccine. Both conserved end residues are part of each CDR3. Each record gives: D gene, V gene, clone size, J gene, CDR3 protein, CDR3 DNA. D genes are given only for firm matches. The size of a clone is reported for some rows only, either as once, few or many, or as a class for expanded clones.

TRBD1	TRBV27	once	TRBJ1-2	CASSYQGVGGYTF	TGTGCCAGCAGCTATCAGGGGGTGGGGGGCTACACCTTC
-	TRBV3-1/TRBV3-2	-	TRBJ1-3	CASSQGVGLSGNTIYF	TGTGCCAGCAGCCAAGGTGTAGGACTCTCTGGAAACACCATATATTTT
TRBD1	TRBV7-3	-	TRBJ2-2	CASSTRQGGGLRELFF	TGTGCCAGCAGCACCAGACAGGGGGGCGGCCTCCGGGAGCTGTTTTTT
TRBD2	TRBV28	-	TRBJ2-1	CASSLFTSGSGNEQFF	TGTGCCAGCAGTTTATTTACTAGCGGGAGTGGTAATGAGCAGTTCTTC
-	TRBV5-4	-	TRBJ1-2	CASSLGATNYGYTF	TGTGCCAGCAGCTTAGGGGCCACTAACTATGGCTACACCTTC
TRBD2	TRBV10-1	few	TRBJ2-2	CASRDSGRGGELFF	TGCGCCAGCAGGGATAGCGGGAGAGGCGGGGAGCTGTTTTTT
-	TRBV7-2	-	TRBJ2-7	CASSLAPWGNEQYF	TGTGCCAGCAGCTTAGCGCCTTGGGGGAACGAGCAGTACTTC
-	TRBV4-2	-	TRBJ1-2	CASSQDRDYGYTF	TGTGCCAGCAGCCAAGACAGGGACTATGGCTACACCTTC
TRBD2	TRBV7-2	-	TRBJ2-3	CASSQPASGGKQYF	TGTGCCAGCAGCCAGCCGGCTAGCGGGGGGAAGCAGTATTTT
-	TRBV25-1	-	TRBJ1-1	CASSEGGNTEAFF	TGTGCCAGCAGTGAGGGAGGGAACACTGAAGCTTTCTTT
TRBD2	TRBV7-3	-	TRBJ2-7	CASSSQAGGEQYF	TGTGCCAGCAGCTCCCAAGCGGGGGGCGAGCAGTACTTC
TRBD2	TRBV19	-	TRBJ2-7	CASRSSGTTYEQYF	TGTGCCAGTAGGTCCTCAGGGACTACCTACGAGCAGTACTTC
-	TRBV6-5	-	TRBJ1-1	CAIRDKPNTEAFF	TGTGCCATAAGGGACAAGCCGAACACTGAAGCTTTCTTT
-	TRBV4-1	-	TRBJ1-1	CASSLTQGGNTEAFF	TGCGCCAGCAGCCTGACACAGGGTGGGAACACTGAAGCTTTCTTT
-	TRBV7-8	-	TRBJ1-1	CASSLRVVRGGEAFF	TGTGCCAGCAGCTTAAGGGTGGTTCGGGGTGGTGAAGCTTTCTTT
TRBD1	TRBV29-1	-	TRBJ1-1	CSVAPAGGAITEAFF	TGCAGCGTTGCCCCCGCAGGGGGCGCGATCACTGAAGCTTTCTTT
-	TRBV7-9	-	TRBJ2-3	CASSLEGLTDTQYF	TGTGCCAGCAGCTTAGAAGGACTCACAGATACGCAGTATTTT
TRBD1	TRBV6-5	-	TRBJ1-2	CASAAGTGGNYGYTF	TGTGCCAGCGCAGCTGGGACAGGGGGCAACTATGGCTACACCTTC
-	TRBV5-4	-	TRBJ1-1	CASSRDGSPVAEAFF	TGTGCCAGCAGCCGCGATGGCAGTCCCGTGGCTGAAGCTTTCTTT
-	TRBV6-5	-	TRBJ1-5	CASSPRVGQPQHF	TGTGCCAGCAGCCCACGGGTAGGACAGCCCCAGCATTTT
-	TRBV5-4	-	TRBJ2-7	CASSWDSYEQYF	TGTGCCAGCAGCTGGGACTCCTACGAGCAGTACTTC
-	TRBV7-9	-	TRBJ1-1	CASSLVGNTEAFF	TGTGCCAGCAGCTTAGTGGGCAACACTGAAGCTTTCTTT
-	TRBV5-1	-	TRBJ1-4	CASSFGTNNEKLFF	TGCGCCAGCAGCTTCGGGACCAACAATGAAAAACTGTTTTTT
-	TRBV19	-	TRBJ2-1	CASSIIRGSYNEQFF	TGTGCCAGTAGTATTATACGGGGAAGTTACAATGAGCAGTTCTTC
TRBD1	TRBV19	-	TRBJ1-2	CASSGGTGGINGYTF	TGTGCCAGTAGTGGAGGGACAGGGGGCATCAATGGCTACACCTTC
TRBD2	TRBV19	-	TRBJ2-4	CATRLAGGSAKNIQYF	TGTGCCACCAGACTAGCGGGGGGGAGTGCCAAAAACATTCAGTACTTC
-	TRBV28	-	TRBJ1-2	CASSDGGLPGIGYTF	TGTGCCAGCAGTGATGGGGGCCTTCCCGGGATTGGCTACACCTTC
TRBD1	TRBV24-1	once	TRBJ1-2	CATSDPAGQDYGYTF	TGTGCCACCAGTGATCCGGCCGGACAGGACTATGGCTACACCTTC
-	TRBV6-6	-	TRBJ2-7	CASTFSEGLEQYF	TGTGCCAGCACTTTTTCGGAAGGTCTAGAGCAGTACTTC
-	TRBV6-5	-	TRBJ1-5	CASKLGQTNQPQHF	TGTGCCAGCAAGTTAGGGCAGACCAATCAGCCCCAGCATTTT
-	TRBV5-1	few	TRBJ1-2	CASSLAPGYTF	TGCGCCAGCAGCTTGGCCCCCGGCTACACCTTC
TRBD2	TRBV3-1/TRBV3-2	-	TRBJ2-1	CASSQDLSGIRDEQFF	TGTGCCAGCAGCCAAGATCTCAGCGGGATTCGGGATGAGCAGTTCTTC
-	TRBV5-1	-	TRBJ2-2	CASSLEGLSNTGELFF	TGCGCCAGCAGCTTGGAGGGGTTATCGAACACCGGGGAGCTGTTTTTT
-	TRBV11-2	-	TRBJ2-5	CASSVQETQYF	TGTGCCAGCAGCGTTCAAGAGACCCAGTACTTC
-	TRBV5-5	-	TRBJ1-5	CASSLGVGLQPQHF	TGTGCCAGCAGCTTGGGCGTAGGATTGCAGCCCCAGCATTTT
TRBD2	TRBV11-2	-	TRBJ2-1	CASSPTSGVYNEQFF	TGTGCCAGCAGCCCGACTAGCGGAGTTTACAATGAGCAGTTCTTC
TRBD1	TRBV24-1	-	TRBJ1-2	CATSRGQGYGYTF	TGTGCCACCTCACGGGGACAGGGCTATGGCTACACCTTC
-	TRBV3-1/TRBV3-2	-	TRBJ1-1	CASSLKGGGNTEAFF	TGTGCCAGCAGCCTCAAGGGAGGGGGAAACACTGAAGCTTTCTTT
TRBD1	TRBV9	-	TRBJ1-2	CASSAGDRVYGYTF	TGTGCCAGCAGCGCGGGGGACAGGGTCTATGGCTACACCTTC
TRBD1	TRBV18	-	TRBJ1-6	CASSLKSDRGGSPLHF	TGTGCCAGCTCACTAAAATCGGACAGGGGTGGTTCACCCCTCCACTTT
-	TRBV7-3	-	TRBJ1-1	CASSLTEQTEAFF	TGTGCCAGCAGCTTAACGGAACAGACTGAAGCTTTCTTT
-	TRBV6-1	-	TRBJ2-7	CASSAKPDPVRSYEQYF	TGTGCCAGCAGTGCCAAACCCGACCCAGTCCGTTCCTACGAGCAGTACTTC
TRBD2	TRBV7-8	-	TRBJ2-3	CASSLNFAASGRTDTQYF	TGTGCCAGCAGCTTAAATTTCGCGGCTAGCGGGAGAACAGATACGCAGTATTTT
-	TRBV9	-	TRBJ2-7	CASSVAPRGTSEQYF	TGTGCCAGCAGCGTAGCCCCTCGTGGTACTTCCGAGCAGTACTTC
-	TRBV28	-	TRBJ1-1	CASSLTGARIAFF	TGTGCCAGCAGCCTGACCGGGGCCAGGATAGCTTTCTTT
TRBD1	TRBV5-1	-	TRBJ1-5	CASSLGQGNNQPQHF	TGCGCCAGCAGCTTAGGACAGGGTAACAATCAGCCCCAGCATTTT
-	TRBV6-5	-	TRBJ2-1	CASSLGGNEQFF	TGTGCCAGTTCCCTCGGGGGCAATGAGCAGTTCTTC
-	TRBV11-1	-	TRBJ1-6	CASSLMGSPLHF	TGTGCCAGCAGCTTAATGGGGTCACCCCTCCACTTT
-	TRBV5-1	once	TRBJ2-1	CASSFLHEQFF	TGCGCCAGCAGCTTCCTCCATGAGCAGTTCTTC
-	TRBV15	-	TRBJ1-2	CATSRARAHGYTF	TGTGCCACCAGCAGAGCTAGGGCTCATGGCTACACCTTC
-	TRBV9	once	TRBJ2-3	CASSARGGTDTQYF	TGTGCCAGCAGCGCGAGGGGGGGCACAGATACGCAGTATTTT
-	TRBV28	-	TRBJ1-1	CASRRQAGTEAFF	TGTGCCAGCAGACGACAGGCGGGTACTGAAGCTTTCTTT
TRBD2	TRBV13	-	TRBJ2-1	CASSLLGTSGRYNEQFF	TGTGCCAGCAGCTTGTTAGGGACTAGCGGGAGGTACAATGAGCAGTTCTTC
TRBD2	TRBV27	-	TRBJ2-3	CASSLTSGRTDTQYF	TGTGCCAGCAGTTTAACTAGCGGGAGGACAGATACGCAGTATTTT
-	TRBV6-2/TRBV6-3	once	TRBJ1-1	CASSYGPGAGHTEAFF	TGTGCCAGCAGTTACGGGCCCGGAGCGGGGCACACTGAAGCTTTCTTT